This T cell receptor beta chain comes out of a study of blood T cell repertoires in COVID-19. TCRdb's table, derived via immunoSEQ multiplex PCR, lists solely in-frame clones and lacks some. The table records 200,000 to 250,000 clones, roughly 80% of them present only once. V shed 4 bases and J shed 0 bases, with 7 bases lying between them. In germline, CDR1 is LGHDT, CDR2 YNNKEL (reference sequence). The CDR3 contains 15 residues. V usage is TRBV3-1 (or the pseudogene TRBV3-2) and J usage is TRBJ2-6; possibly TRBD1 for D (6 bases). Specimen: peripheral blood. The TCR sequence derives from a woman aged 25-40 years who had recovered from COVID-19. CDR3 region: CASSLGGSGANVLTF. For the CDR3, the DNA is TGTGCCAGCAGCCTAGGGGGCTCTGGGGCCAACGTCCTGACTTTC.